This T cell receptor (beta chain) was documented in a study of radiotherapy plus CTLA-4 blockade in lung cancer. For the study at large: Overall, less than 20% of patients showed an objective response, while roughly 28% attained disease control. Findings and caveats of the study: In blood, TCR clones derived from the tumor expanded after radiotherapy plus ipilimumab. Early blood T cell clone dynamics reportedly forecast response best, with interferon-beta.

Generated by immunoSEQ multiplex PCR, the TCRdb table keeps only in-frame clones and is missing some. The sample carries 85,000 to 120,000 clones, 70% to 90% recorded once. Focal radiation plus CTLA-4 blockade with ipilimumab was given to patients with chemo-refractory metastatic non-small-cell lung cancer. Looked up from germline, CDR1 is SNHLY and CDR2 is FYNNEI. The CDR3 sequence is 15 residues long. With 6 bases clipped from V and 2 bases from J, the junction kept 9 bases outside the gene matches. For this clone: Its antigen is unidentified.

The chain is built from TRBV2 and TRBJ1-2, with 7 bases matching TRBD1. Source: peripheral blood, taken from a patient treated with radiotherapy plus ipilimumab. The sequence was collected from a human donor with non-small cell lung cancer that progressed on radiotherapy plus ipilimumab. Some clones in this sample may be carry-over from other donors' samples. CDR3 sequence: CASRQETGPNYGYTF. Here the CDR3 DNA reads TGTGCCAGCAGGCAAGAGACAGGGCCCAACTATGGCTACACCTTC.